Below, one T cell receptor beta chain is given with its context. Priming of first-strand cDNA relied on TRAV- and TRBV-specific primers (covering alpha and beta chains). The authors ran 20 PCR cycles to amplify TCRs with a constant-region primer and V-primer adapter. TCRdb recomputed calls from the reads with MiXCR, one row per CDR3 protein. The sample lists roughly 18,000 distinct CDR3 sequences; about 74% were seen once. The data were taken from a study of low-dose radiotherapy and immunotherapy resistance in tumors. The junction had 7 bases not matched to a gene; V was cut back by 5 bases and J by 0 bases. The CDR3 consists of 16 residues. CDR1 and CDR2 (germline): SGHNT, YENEEA.

The chain joins TRBV11-3 to TRBJ1-3; the match to TRBD1 covers 7 bases. The receptor was derived from a human donor with advanced metastatic prostate, ovarian, gallbladder or colorectal cancer (not recorded which). This table probably holds off-target reads from a library built for another chain. DNA of the CDR3: TGTGCCAGCAGCCTCTCGACAGGGAGCTCTGGAAACACCATATATTTT. Translated, it gives CASSLSTGSSGNTIYF. The variable domain in full, completed from reference TRBV11-3 and TRBJ1-3, reads EAGVVQSPRYKIIEKKQPVAFWCNPISGHNTLYWYLQNLGQGPELLIRYENEEAVDDSQLPKDRFSAERLKGVDSTLKIQPAELGDSAVYLCASSLSTGSSGNTIYFGEGSWLTVV.